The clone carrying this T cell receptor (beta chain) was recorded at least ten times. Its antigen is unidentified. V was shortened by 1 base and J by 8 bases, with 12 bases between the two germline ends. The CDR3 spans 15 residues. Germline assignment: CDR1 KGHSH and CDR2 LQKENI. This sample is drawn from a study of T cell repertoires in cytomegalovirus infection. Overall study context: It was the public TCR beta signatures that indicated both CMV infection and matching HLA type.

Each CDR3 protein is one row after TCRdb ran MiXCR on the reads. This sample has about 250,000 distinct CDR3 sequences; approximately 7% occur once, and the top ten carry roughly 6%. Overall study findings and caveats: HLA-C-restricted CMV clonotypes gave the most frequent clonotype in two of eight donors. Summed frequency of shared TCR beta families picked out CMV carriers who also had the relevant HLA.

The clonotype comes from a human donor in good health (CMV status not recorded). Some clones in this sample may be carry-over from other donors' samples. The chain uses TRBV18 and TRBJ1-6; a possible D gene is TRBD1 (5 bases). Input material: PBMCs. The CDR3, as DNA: TGTGCCAGCTCACCACGAGACAGCGCGGATTCACCCCTCCACTTT. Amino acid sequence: CASSPRDSADSPLHF.